The next 14 T cell receptor beta chains were all read from a single sample in a study of a mutant IDH1 vaccine in newly diagnosed glioma. Which antigens these TCRs recognize remains unknown. Noted time point: week 35, safety follow-up. One vaccine dose held 300 ug of mutant IDH1 20-mer peptide and came with topical imiquimod. Profiling relied on immunoSEQ multiplex PCR, and the TCRdb table lists in-frame clones only, not all of them. The sample contains more than 60,000 clones, around 74% of which appear only once. Sequences were derived from PBMCs, sampled from a glioma patient whose treatment included an IDH1 peptide vaccine. These receptors all come from a man in his forties or fifties with glioma.

The V and J genes are TRBV5-4 and TRBJ2-6; TRBD1 matches 8 bases. V was pared by 2 bases and J by 1 base, with 2 bases of the junction left unmatched. Germline CDR1 and CDR2: SGHNT and YYREEE (reference sequence). The CDR3 sequence is 16 residues long. The CDR3 sequence: CASSFDRGSGANVLTF. The CDR3, as DNA: TGTGCCAGCAGCTTCGACAGGGGATCTGGGGCCAACGTCCTGACTTTC.

The V call is TRBV5-1, the J call TRBJ2-7, with a possible D match to TRBD1 (5 bases). The CDR3 is 15 residues long. Germline V gives CDR1 SGHRS, CDR2 YFSETQ. V lost 2 bases to trimming and J lost 2 bases, with 14 bases between them. CDR3 nucleotide sequence: TGCGCCAGCAGCTTCTTATTAGGACAACCCTACGAGCAGTACTTC. This gives the protein CASSFLLGQPYEQYF.

The V call is TRBV6-1, the J call TRBJ1-2; 7 nucleotides line up with TRBD1. The CDR3 is 12 residues long. Germline CDR1 reads MNHNS; CDR2 reads SASEGT. Unmatched junction bases numbered 4, after V lost 8 bases and J lost 4 bases. The CDR3, as DNA: TGTGCCAGCGCCCGGGACAGCTATGGCTACACCTTC. This gives the protein CASARDSYGYTF.

The chain employs TRBV5-4 and TRBJ2-7, with unresolved D. V was trimmed by 2 bases and J by 3 bases, leaving 9 bases between them. The CDR3 loop spans 13 amino acids. CDR1 SGHNT and CDR2 YYREEE come from the germline V gene (reference sequence). The CDR3 DNA reads TGTGCCAGCAGCTTCCCTGGTTACTACGAGCAGTACTTC. This codes for CASSFPGYYEQYF.

The V and J genes are TRBV7-2 and TRBJ1-5; D is possibly TRBD1 (5 bases). V dropped 3 bases and J dropped 2 bases, with 8 bases sitting between them. This CDR3 comprises 14 residues. Germline lookup yields CDR1 SGHTA and CDR2 FQGNSA. The DNA for the CDR3 is TGTGCCAGCAGCTTTGCGGGGGGCAATCAGCCCCAGCATTTT. This codes for CASSFAGGNQPQHF.

This clone was observed a handful of times. This sequence joins TRBV9 and TRBJ1-1; D call uncertain. The CDR3 length is 13 residues. The V gene's germline CDR1 is SGDLS and CDR2 YYNGEE. The ends were cut back, 0 bases at V and 3 bases at J, with 6 bases in the middle. The DNA of the CDR3 is TGTGCCAGCAGCGTAGTAGGCGACACTGAAGCTTTCTTT. Its protein is CASSVVGDTEAFF. Filled out from reference TRBV9 and TRBJ1-1, the complete variable domain reads DSGVTQTPKHLITATGQRVTLRCSPRSGDLSVYWYQQSLDQGLQFLIQYYNGEERAKGNILERFSAQQFPDLHSELNLSSLELGDSALYFCASSVVGDTEAFFGQGTRLTVV.

This chain joins TRBV27 and TRBJ1-4; 7 bases line up with TRBD1. The V and J ends lost 4 bases and 12 bases, in that order; junction bases with no gene match: 17. This CDR3 has 16 amino acids. Germline CDR1 and CDR2: MNHEY and SMNVEV (reference sequence). The CDR3 is CASSSVAWDSGGQLFF. The CDR3 DNA follows: TGTGCCAGCAGTTCCGTGGCTTGGGACAGCGGGGGCCAACTGTTTTTT.

CDR3 residues: CASSSSLNTEAFF. In DNA, the CDR3 is TGTGCCAGCAGCTCTTCACTGAACACTGAAGCTTTCTTT. V gene TRBV7-3 combines with J gene TRBJ1-1; D gene unclear. Germline CDR1 reads SGHTA; CDR2 reads FQGTGA. Trimming stripped 4 bases from V and 0 bases from J, with 6 bases between. The CDR3 covers 13 residues.

The chain carries TRBV30 and TRBJ1-1; D is perhaps TRBD1 (5 bases). Germline V CDR1 and CDR2: GTSNPN, SVGIG (reference sequence). V was shortened by 7 bases and J by 1 base, with 10 bases between the two germline ends. The length of the CDR3 is 12 residues. This CDR3 is CASGLQNTEAFF. The CDR3 coding sequence is TGTGCCTCGGGACTGCAGAACACTGAAGCTTTCTTT.

The chain is built from TRBV28 and TRBJ2-1, with a tentative D call TRBD1 (6 bases). The CDR3 extends over 16 amino acids. Germline V gene sequence: CDR1 MDHEN, CDR2 SYDVKM. The V end was cut by 4 bases, the J end by 8 bases, with 21 bases between. This chain's CDR3 is CASSSPGESYRDEQFF. CDR3 sequence (DNA): TGTGCCAGCAGTTCACCAGGGGAATCCTATAGGGATGAGCAGTTCTTC.

The gene calls are TRBV15 and TRBJ1-2; D unclear. Per germline, CDR1 LNHNV and CDR2 YYDKDF (reference sequence). V was pared by 1 base and J by 3 bases, with 12 bases between. CDR3 length equals 15 residues. The CDR3 spells CATSRVRDIDYGYTF. Here the CDR3 DNA reads TGTGCCACCAGCAGAGTGAGGGATATCGACTATGGCTACACCTTC.

The CDR3 nucleotides read TGTGCCAGCAGTTCGTTGGAATCTTCTCAGCCCCAGCATTTT. This sequence encodes CASSSLESSQPQHF. The chain joins TRBV6-6 to TRBJ1-5; no clear D gene. CDR3 length equals 14 residues. V was pared by 4 bases and J by 6 bases, with 13 bases between. From germline, CDR1 is MNHNY and CDR2 SVGAGI (reference sequence).

The chain couples TRBV4-1 to TRBJ2-7; 7 bases line up with TRBD1. This CDR3 contains 12 residues. CDR1 and CDR2 (germline): MGHRA, YSYEKL. The V segment lost 10 bases and the J segment 3 bases; nucleotides outside the gene matches: 6. The CDR3 sequence is CATSDRYYEQYF. The CDR3 DNA reads as TGCGCCACCTCGGACAGGTACTACGAGCAGTACTTC.

This chain connects TRBV19 to TRBJ1-6, with D unresolved. Germline values: CDR1 LNHDA, CDR2 SQIVND (reference sequence). The V end was cut by 8 bases, the J end by 8 bases, with 13 bases between. The CDR3 is 13 residues long. DNA of the CDR3: TGTGCCAGTGCCGAATTCGGGGATTCACCCCTCCACTTT. Encoded protein: CASAEFGDSPLHF.